This T cell receptor (beta chain) was recovered during a study of T cell changes during pregnancy in multiple sclerosis. The CDR3 has 14 residues. Trimming shortened V by 1 base and J by 2 bases, and 9 bases separated the two germline ends. Germline CDR1 MDHEN, CDR2 SYDVKM. The table came from immunoSEQ multiplex PCR; TCRdb's copy has only in-frame clones and leaves some out. The table has approximately 50,000 clones, more than 85% seen once. The receptor's source is a female donor with multiple sclerosis, enrolled in a pregnancy study. The rearrangement joins TRBV28 to TRBJ2-7, with D possibly matching TRBD2 (6 bases). The sequencing used CD4+ T cells from peripheral blood mononuclear cells, collected after pregnancy. CDR3 sequence reads: CASSLSRGAYEQYF. Written as DNA, the CDR3 is TGTGCCAGCAGTTTATCCCGCGGGGCCTACGAGCAGTACTTC.